What follows are 14 T cell receptor beta chains derived from one specimen sequenced in a study of T cells in Graves' hyperthyroidism and ophthalmopathy. TCR beta CDR3 regions were amplified from RNA transcripts. The study used the HTBI primer set for a first-round RT-PCR of the TCR CDR3. One entry per CDR3 protein results from TCRdb running MiXCR on the multiplex PCR reads. The sample lists 600,000 to 650,000 distinct CDR3 sequences, about a fifth occurring once. The sample comprised blood. The origin of the receptors is a man aged 25-45 years with Graves' ophthalmopathy.

The chain joins TRBV5-6 to TRBJ2-5; D unresolved. Germline-derived CDR1 and CDR2 are SGHDT and YYEEEE. This CDR3 has 14 residues. Trimming stripped 4 bases from V and 0 bases from J, with 10 bases between. Here the CDR3 DNA reads TGTGCCAGCAGCCCCGCGAGCTACCAAGAGACCCAGTACTTC. It is translated as CASSPASYQETQYF.

The rearrangement links TRBV20-1 to TRBJ2-3, with 8 bases that match TRBD1. The V gene end was trimmed by 5 bases and the J gene end by 3 bases; junction bases not matched to a gene: 10. The CDR3 runs to 15 residues. Germline CDR1 and CDR2: DFQATT and SNEGSKA (reference sequence). The CDR3 spells CSAEAQGAPTDTQYF. For the CDR3, the DNA is TGCAGTGCTGAGGCCCAGGGGGCGCCGACAGATACGCAGTATTTT.

This sequence joins TRBV27 and TRBJ2-2; D assignment may be TRBD1 or TRBD2 (6 bases each). With 6 bases removed from V and 0 bases from J, the gap between germline ends came to 11 bases. Germline CDR1 and CDR2: MNHEY and SMNVEV (reference sequence). The CDR3 is 15 residues long. This chain's CDR3 is CASRRDTSNTGELFF. CDR3 coding DNA: TGTGCCAGCAGGCGGGACACGTCGAACACCGGGGAGCTGTTTTTT.

The table lists this clonotype with many counts. The chain uses TRBV11-2 and TRBJ2-7, with unresolved D. The CDR3 length is 14 residues. Between the trimmed V and J ends, which lost 2 bases and 5 bases, there was a span of 13 bases. Germline V gene data show CDR1 as SGHAT and CDR2 as FQNNGV. For the CDR3, the DNA is TGTGCCAGCAGCTTACCCTTAGATACAGACGAGCAGTACTTC. Protein: CASSLPLDTDEQYF. Looking up the rest from reference TRBV11-2 and TRBJ2-7 gives the full variable domain: EAGVAQSPRYKIIEKRQSVAFWCNPISGHATLYWYQQILGQGPKLLIQFQNNGVVDDSQLPKDRFSAERLKGVDSTLKIQPAKLEDSAVYLCASSLPLDTDEQYFGPGTRLTVT.

This clonotype was seen a few times. The CDR3 sequence: CASSLASGKGGGQLFF. The CDR3 DNA is TGTGCCAGCAGCTTGGCTAGCGGAAAAGGGGGTGGGCAGCTGTTTTTT. The chain carries TRBV7-3 and TRBJ2-2; weak D call: TRBD2 (7 bases). This CDR3 comprises 16 residues. CDR1 SGHTA and CDR2 FQGTGA come from the germline V gene. V was pared by 3 bases and J by 12 bases, with 23 bases between.

The chain is built from TRBV12-3 or TRBV12-4 and TRBJ1-2, with 9 bases matching TRBD1. Trimming cost V 6 bases and J 8 bases; bases outside gene matches: 7. The CDR3 consists of 13 residues. CDR3 region: CASRPTGGKGYTF. The DNA of the CDR3 is TGTGCCAGCAGGCCAACAGGGGGCAAGGGCTACACCTTC.

There are many counts of this clonotype. The rearrangement uses TRBV7-2 and TRBJ1-2, with 7 positions matching TRBD1. CDR3 length equals 14 residues. After removal of 5 bases from V and 7 bases from J, the junction contained 10 bases not matched to a gene. CDR1 SGHTA and CDR2 FQGNSA come from the germline V gene. The CDR3 sequence is CASSQRQGQGGYTF. The CDR3 DNA sequence: TGTGCCAGCAGCCAAAGACAGGGCCAGGGTGGCTACACCTTC.

This clonotype was recorded a few times. The genes are TRBV5-5 and TRBJ1-5, with D unresolved. V was clipped by 4 bases and J by 7 bases, with 18 bases between them. This CDR3 has 15 residues. Germline CDR1 reads SGHKS; CDR2 reads YYEKEE (reference sequence). Written as DNA, the CDR3 is TGTGCCAGCAGCGAAACCGGACGGGTGGGACAGCCCCAGCATTTT. Its protein product is CASSETGRVGQPQHF.

Remarks on this clonotype: This CDR3 fails to terminate in the conserved phenylalanine or tryptophan, so it likely reflects a read error. This chain joins TRBV25-1 and TRBJ2-3; the D is unclear. The V gene's germline CDR1 is MGHDK and CDR2 SYGVNS. The CDR3 extends over 12 amino acids. The V gene lost 4 bases and the J gene lost 3 bases, with 5 bases spanning the gap. Here the CDR3 DNA reads TGTGCCAGCAGTGTTCGGACAGATACGCAGTATCTT. Encoded protein: CASSVRTDTQYL.

The chain is built from TRBV6-2 or TRBV6-3 and TRBJ1-5; D unresolved. The CDR3 is 15 amino acids. Germline values: CDR1 MNHEY, CDR2 SVGEGT. The ends were cut back, 2 bases at V and 1 base at J, with 9 bases in the middle. CDR3 protein: CASSYRRASNQPQHF. The CDR3, as DNA: TGTGCCAGCAGTTACCGGAGAGCGAGCAATCAGCCCCAGCATTTT.

This clonotype was picked up many times. The chain recombines TRBV11-2 with TRBJ1-5; D unresolved. There are 13 residues in the CDR3. The V end lost 1 base, the J end lost 6 bases, and 7 bases lay between the germline ends. Germline V lookup: CDR1 SGHAT, CDR2 FQNNGV. As DNA, the CDR3 is TGTGCCAGCAGCTTAGGGTTGGGTCAGCCCCAGCATTTT. This translates into CASSLGLGQPQHF.

About this clonotype itself: A read error is possible here, since a much larger clone lies one base away. This CDR3 is missing its conserved last phenylalanine or tryptophan, likely due to a read error. CDR3 loop: CATSRPGTELEAFL. CDR3 DNA: TGTGCCACCAGCAGGCCCGGGACAGAGCTTGAAGCTTTCCTT. The chain is built from TRBV15 and TRBJ1-1, with TRBD1 matching 7 bases. Germline V gene data show CDR1 as LNHNV and CDR2 as YYDKDF (reference sequence). J gave up 7 bases and V 3 bases, and 8 bases lay outside the gene matches. There are 14 residues in the CDR3.

This clonotype was detected a few times. CDR3 sequence reads: CASSQGDGPYEQYF. The DNA of the CDR3 is TGTGCCAGCAGCCAAGGGGACGGACCCTACGAGCAGTACTTC. The V and J genes are TRBV3-1 and TRBJ2-7; D may correspond to TRBD1 or TRBD2 (5 bases each). This CDR3 is 14 amino acids long. V was trimmed by 1 base and J by 2 bases, leaving 9 bases between them. Per the germline V gene, CDR1 is LGHDT and CDR2 is YNNKEL (reference sequence).

V gene TRBV15 combines with J gene TRBJ1-6; D is possibly TRBD1 (6 bases). Germline loops: CDR1 LNHNV, CDR2 YYDKDF (reference sequence). V was trimmed by 0 bases and J by 3 bases, leaving 12 bases between them. The CDR3 is 17 residues long. CDR3 residues: CATSRDPAGVYNSPLHF. The CDR3 DNA follows: TGTGCCACCAGCAGAGATCCGGCAGGGGTCTATAATTCACCCCTCCACTTT.